This T cell receptor (beta chain) was obtained from a study of blood T cells in healthy people across ages. Looking at the study overall: About one barcoded TCR beta cDNA was captured per two T cells. Overall study findings and caveats: Older individuals had lower TCR beta diversity per million T cells (the decline was roughly linear).

Around 10 milliliters of peripheral blood were drawn from each donor. The CDR3 sequence is 15 residues long. V trimming: 6 bases; J trimming: 7 bases; junction bases outside the gene matches: 12. From germline, CDR1 is MDHEN and CDR2 SYDVKM. This clonotype has only a few counts. Its antigen is unknown. Combining a sample-barcoded 5' primer with a J-beta primer mix, a second PCR ran for about 6 to 11 cycles. TCRdb re-derived calls from the 5' RACE reads in MiXCR, one entry per CDR3 protein. The table lists about 2 million distinct CDR3 sequences, about 49% of them singletons, with 2.1% in the top ten. The sequenced sample was blood. V is TRBV28 and J is TRBJ2-3, with 8 bases lining up with TRBD1. This TCR was sampled from a middle-aged woman in good health. CDR3 in amino acids: CASSRKGQVGYTQYF. CDR3 DNA sequence: TGTGCCAGCAGCCGGAAGGGACAGGTGGGGTATACGCAGTATTTT.